The rows below give T cell receptor beta chains drawn from one sample of a study of shared clonotypes between healthy human individuals. The table came from immunoSEQ multiplex PCR; TCRdb's copy has only in-frame clones and leaves some out. The sample lists approximately 2.3 million clones, 93% occurring once. The source material was naive CD4+ T cells from PBMCs. These receptors were collected from a man aged 18 to 30 in good health. Some clones in this sample may be carry-over from other donors' samples. Both conserved end residues are part of each CDR3. The D gene is left open where the match is weak. Size tells how often a clone was seen (once, few, many) or the class of an expanded clone, and some rows leave it out.

clone_size	v_call	j_call	d_call	cdr3_nt	cdr3_aa
NA	TRBV10-3	TRBJ2-1	NA	TGTGCCATCAGTGAGGGGGGCGATGAGCAGTTCTTC	CAISEGGDEQFF
NA	TRBV11-2	TRBJ2-3	NA	TGTGCCAGCAGCGCCCGGGACCACATTCCTAGCACAGATACGCAGTATTTT	CASSARDHIPSTDTQYF
NA	TRBV5-6	TRBJ2-3	NA	TGTGCCAGCAGCTTGCGGACGATCTCCGGGAACACAGATACGCAGTATTTT	CASSLRTISGNTDTQYF
NA	TRBV2	TRBJ2-1	NA	TGTGCCAGCAGTGAAGAGGGGACCGGGCGGGTCGACAATGAGCAGTTCTTC	CASSEEGTGRVDNEQFF
once	TRBV6-5	TRBJ2-7	NA	TGTGCCAGCAGTTCCGACTTGCCCAGCTACGAGCAGTACTTC	CASSSDLPSYEQYF
once	TRBV18	TRBJ1-1	TRBD1	TGTGCCAGCTCCCTGGGACAGAGGATGAACACTGAAGCTTTCTTT	CASSLGQRMNTEAFF
NA	TRBV29-1	TRBJ2-7	NA	TGCAGCGTTGTTCTGGGGGTTAGGAGCGAGCAGTACTTC	CSVVLGVRSEQYF
NA	TRBV12-1	TRBJ2-1	NA	TGTGCCAGCAGCTCTACCATAGCGGGAGACAAACCCTGTGAGCAGTTCTTC	CASSSTIAGDKPCEQFF
NA	TRBV2	TRBJ2-7	TRBD1	TGTGCCAGCAGTGAACAGGGGGCTGGCTACGAGCAGTACTTC	CASSEQGAGYEQYF
few	TRBV9	TRBJ1-3	NA	TGTGCCAGCAGCGTAGGAGACACTGAAAACACCATATATTTT	CASSVGDTENTIYF
once	TRBV28	TRBJ1-2	NA	TGTGCCAGCAGACATAACACAGGGAGTACTAACTATGGCTACACCTTC	CASRHNTGSTNYGYTF
NA	TRBV6-5	TRBJ2-7	NA	TGTGCCAGCAGCCTCGGAAACTACGAGCAGTACTTC	CASSLGNYEQYF
NA	TRBV15	TRBJ2-5	NA	TGTGCCACCAGCAGAGATCCCCGGACAGAGACCCAGTACTTC	CATSRDPRTETQYF
NA	TRBV6-6	TRBJ2-7	TRBD2	TGTGCCAGCAGTTCTCCTAGCGGGGGCAACTACGAGCAGTACTTC	CASSSPSGGNYEQYF
NA	TRBV6-1	TRBJ2-7	NA	TGTGCCAGCAGTCGCGGAGGGGCCGGGGGCCACGAGCAGTACTTC	CASSRGGAGGHEQYF
NA	TRBV10-3	TRBJ1-5	NA	TGTGCCATCAGTGAAACACTCAGCAATCAGCCCCAGCATTTT	CAISETLSNQPQHF
NA	TRBV10-3	TRBJ1-2	TRBD1	TGTGCCATCAGTGGGATCCGGGACAGGGGGCTTGGCTACACCTTC	CAISGIRDRGLGYTF
NA	TRBV28	TRBJ1-3	TRBD1	TGTGCCAGCCGGGATCAGGGGGCCTCTGGAAACACCATATATTTT	CASRDQGASGNTIYF
NA	TRBV7-9	TRBJ1-2	NA	TGTGCCAGCAGCTTAGCGCAAGGGATTTGGAATGGCTACACCTTC	CASSLAQGIWNGYTF
NA	TRBV7-3	TRBJ2-7	TRBD2	TGTGCCAGCAGCTCCTTACCGGGACTACCCTACGAGCAGTACTTC	CASSSLPGLPYEQYF
NA	TRBV27	TRBJ1-2	NA	TGTGCCAGCAGCCGCGACTGGGGCGCCTATGGCTACACCTTC	CASSRDWGAYGYTF
NA	TRBV28	TRBJ2-7	NA	TGTGCCAGCAGTTTCGGAGGGGGCACGGGCGAGCAGTACTTC	CASSFGGGTGEQYF
NA	TRBV28	TRBJ2-7	TRBD2	TGTGCCAGCAGTTTGGGGCGGGAGGGGCGCGAGCAGTACTTC	CASSLGREGREQYF
NA	TRBV19	TRBJ1-2	NA	TGTGCCAGTAGTATCCGGGCAGACTATGGCTACACCTTC	CASSIRADYGYTF
NA	TRBV28	TRBJ2-5	NA	TGTGCCAGCAGTTTAAGTGGGGGGGAGACCCAGTACTTC	CASSLSGGETQYF
NA	TRBV28	TRBJ1-1	NA	TGTGCCAGCAGTTCCTTTGGCATGAACACTGAAGCTTTCTTT	CASSSFGMNTEAFF
NA	TRBV28	TRBJ2-1	NA	TGTGCCAGCTCCGGCAGATCCCCGATGGCCTACAATGAGCAGTTCTTC	CASSGRSPMAYNEQFF
NA	TRBV6-5	TRBJ1-1	NA	TGTGCCAGCAGGCGTAAACAGGGGAACACTGAAGCTTTCTTT	CASRRKQGNTEAFF
NA	TRBV9	TRBJ2-3	NA	TGTGCCAGCAGCGCCACAACAGGGATAGATACGCAGTATTTT	CASSATTGIDTQYF
NA	TRBV5-1	TRBJ1-2	NA	TGCGCCAGCAGCCTGGGGCAAACCTTCTATGGCTACACCTTC	CASSLGQTFYGYTF
NA	TRBV5-4	TRBJ2-7	TRBD2	TGTGCCAGCAGCTTACGACTAGCGGGAGGGCCTGATGAGCAGTACTTC	CASSLRLAGGPDEQYF
NA	TRBV4-1	TRBJ2-5	TRBD2	TGCGCCAGCAGCCAAATCTCTTACAGCGGGGTGACCCAGTACTTC	CASSQISYSGVTQYF
NA	TRBV19	TRBJ2-3	NA	TGTGCCAGTAGTGAAGGGGGGACAGATACGCAGTATTTT	CASSEGGTDTQYF
NA	TRBV7-2	TRBJ2-6	NA	TGTGCCAGCAGCTTACCCGGGAGCGCGAAGCCCTCTGGGGCCAACGTCCTGACTTTC	CASSLPGSAKPSGANVLTF
few	TRBV28	TRBJ1-2	TRBD1	TGTGCCAGCATTACTGGACAGGGACATGGCTACACCTTC	CASITGQGHGYTF
NA	TRBV2	TRBJ1-2	NA	TGTGCCAGCAGTCCCCGAACAGGGATCGCAGGCGGCTACACCTTC	CASSPRTGIAGGYTF
once	TRBV20-1	TRBJ2-7	NA	TGCAGTGCTAGAGTGATTTACGAGCAGTACTTC	CSARVIYEQYF
NA	TRBV11-3	TRBJ1-1	NA	TGTGCCAGCAGCTTAGGCAGGTCAGGTGAAGCTTTCTTT	CASSLGRSGEAFF
NA	TRBV18	TRBJ2-1	TRBD2	TGTGCCAGCTCACCGACTAGCGGGAGTTTTAATGAGCAGTTCTTC	CASSPTSGSFNEQFF
NA	TRBV5-1	TRBJ2-7	NA	TGCGCCAGCAGCTTGGCCGTCGCGTCCGAGCAGTACTTC	CASSLAVASEQYF
NA	TRBV7-9	TRBJ2-3	NA	TGTGCCAGCAGCTTAGGAGGGGCTGATGCAGATACGCAGTATTTT	CASSLGGADADTQYF
NA	TRBV28	TRBJ2-5	NA	TGTGCCAGCAGTTTAAAGGGGGGAGTGGGAGAGACCCAGTACTTC	CASSLKGGVGETQYF
NA	TRBV4-2	TRBJ2-7	TRBD2	TGTGCCAGCAGCCTACGACTAGCGGGAGGTCTCGATAAGGGTTCGTACGAGCAGTACTTC	CASSLRLAGGLDKGSYEQYF
NA	TRBV9	TRBJ1-3	NA	TGTGCCAGCAGCTTTAGGGGTCATGGTGGAAACACCATATATTTT	CASSFRGHGGNTIYF
NA	TRBV6-5	TRBJ1-2	NA	TGTGCCAGCAGTTTGGGCCGGGGGGATTATGGCTACACCTTC	CASSLGRGDYGYTF
NA	TRBV12-5	TRBJ1-1	NA	TGTGCTAGTGGAACGGGAGGGACTGAAGCTTTCTTT	CASGTGGTEAFF
few	TRBV7-8	TRBJ1-2	NA	TGTGCCAGCAGCTTGGACAGTAACTATGGCTACACCTTC	CASSLDSNYGYTF
NA	TRBV9	TRBJ2-3	TRBD2	TGTGCCAGCAGCGGGACTAGTCCAGATACGCAGTATTTT	CASSGTSPDTQYF
NA	TRBV7-9	TRBJ2-7	NA	TGTGCCAGCAGCTTAAAGTCAGGCACCTCCTACGAGCAGTACTTC	CASSLKSGTSYEQYF